This T cell receptor (beta chain) was recorded in a study of cytomegalovirus exposure and HLA in healthy donors. Among the donors, all were healthy bone marrow donors. Notes on the study in general: CMV serostatus stood as the only immune exposure information on hand. The study flagged approximately 180 TCR beta chains as cytomegalovirus-associated. Later analysis found that TCR beta chains associated with HLA were more clonally expanded than other, equally common chains.

The CDR3 loop spans 11 amino acids. The V gene lost 1 base and the J gene lost 12 bases, with 7 bases spanning the gap. CDR1 is SGHDN and CDR2 is FVKESK in the germline V gene. Comment on this clone: Its antigen remains unidentified.

PCR employed 60 Vbeta and 13 Jbeta primers. The table came from immunoSEQ multiplex PCR; TCRdb's copy has only in-frame clones and leaves some out. The sample shows 120,000 or so clones, around three quarters of them seen only once. The receptor was derived from a female donor in good health and CMV-seronegative. The genes are TRBV14 and TRBJ2-1, with no clear D. Sequencing was carried out using PBMCs. CDR3 residues: CASSQVGWQFF. CDR3 DNA sequence: TGTGCCAGCAGCCAAGTCGGGTGGCAGTTCTTC.